The source of this TCR beta chain is a study of T cells in localized non-small cell lung cancer. TCRdb's table, derived via immunoSEQ multiplex PCR, lists solely in-frame clones and lacks some. The sample carries fewer than 40,000 clones, 86% recorded once. The CDR3 is 15 residues long. V was cut by 4 bases and J by 2 bases, with 13 bases left in between. CDR1 is MNHNS and CDR2 is SASEGT in the germline V gene. V gene TRBV6-1 combines with J gene TRBJ2-3; perhaps TRBD2 as D (7 bases). The source material was peripheral blood, sampled before any cancer treatment. The TCR was taken from a male donor aged 60 or older with stage III lung adenocarcinoma. The CDR3: CASSGRGGPTDTQYF. CDR3 sequence (DNA): TGTGCCAGCAGTGGGAGGGGGGGGCCCACAGATACGCAGTATTTT.